These 22 T cell receptor beta chains were all obtained from the same sample, sequenced in a study of shared clonotypes between healthy human individuals. Method: immunoSEQ multiplex PCR; TCRdb's copy keeps in-frame clones and lacks some. The table shows approximately 500,000 clones, with around 74% occurring only once. What was sequenced was PBMCs. The receptors derive from a woman aged 35 to 49 in good health. Some clones in this sample may be carry-over from other donors' samples.

The V call is TRBV15, the J call TRBJ2-1, with TRBD2 as a possible D gene (5 bases). Germline V gene data show CDR1 as LNHNV and CDR2 as YYDKDF (reference sequence). The germline V and J ends were trimmed by 5 bases and 9 bases, with 11 bases remaining between them. This CDR3 has 12 residues. CDR3 protein: CATSAAAGEQFF. CDR3 in DNA: TGTGCCACCAGCGCGGCGGCGGGTGAGCAGTTCTTC.

The chain has TRBV6-6 and TRBJ2-7, with 10 bases matching TRBD2. V dropped 2 bases and J dropped 6; count of bases not matched to a gene: 7. Germline V lookup: CDR1 MNHNY, CDR2 SVGAGI (reference sequence). The CDR3 covers 15 residues. CDR3 loop: CASSYETSGKTEQYF. CDR3 nucleotide sequence: TGTGCCAGCAGTTACGAAACTAGCGGGAAAACCGAGCAGTACTTC.

V usage is TRBV5-1 and J usage is TRBJ1-1; D remains ambiguous. CDR3 size: 12 residues. Germline lookup yields CDR1 SGHRS and CDR2 YFSETQ. Trimming cost V 0 bases and J 4 bases, with 4 bases left between them. The CDR3 loop is CASSLDLTEAFF. The CDR3 DNA sequence: TGCGCCAGCAGCTTGGACCTCACTGAAGCTTTCTTT.

This clone was seen a handful of times. Distinct nucleotide sequences in the sample also encode this CDR3. J is TRBJ2-5 and V is TRBV18; D is undetermined. Trimming took off 3 bases at V and 4 bases at J, with 6 bases between the two ends. Germline-derived CDR1 and CDR2 are KGHSH and LQKENI. The CDR3 is made up of 12 amino acids. The CDR3 reads CASSPAGETQYF. DNA of the CDR3: TGTGCCAGCTCACCGGCAGGAGAGACCCAGTACTTC.

The rearrangement links TRBV28 to TRBJ1-1; D is perhaps TRBD1 (6 bases). The germline V gene has CDR1 MDHEN and CDR2 SYDVKM. Trimming took 5 bases from V and 4 from J, leaving 11 bases between them. The CDR3 runs to 13 residues. The CDR3 loop is CASSTGQSTEAFF. The CDR3 DNA sequence: TGTGCCAGCAGTACCGGACAGAGCACTGAAGCTTTCTTT. The entire variable domain, with the rest obtained from reference TRBV28 and TRBJ1-1, is as follows: DVKVTQSSRYLVKRTGEKVFLECVQDMDHENMFWYRQDPGLGLRLIYFSYDVKMKEKGDIPEGYSVSREKKERFSLILESASTNQTSMYLCASSTGQSTEAFFGQGTRLTVV.

This clone was observed once. This rearrangement joins TRBV2 to TRBJ2-5, with a tentative D call TRBD1 (7 bases). The DNA end is more similar to TRBJ2-7, so the J call may be wrong. The CDR3 covers 14 residues. CDR1 and CDR2 from the germline V gene are SNHLY and FYNNEI. For the CDR3, the DNA is TGTGCCAGCAAGGAGGGACAGCACTCCTACGAGCAGTACTTC. Amino acids: CASKEGQHSYEQYF.

J is TRBJ2-2 and V is TRBV5-4; perhaps TRBD1 as D (5 bases). This CDR3 is 19 amino acids long. V was cut by 3 bases and J by 5 bases, with 26 bases left in between. Germline-derived CDR1 and CDR2 are SGHNT and YYREEE (reference sequence). CDR3 sequence (DNA): TGTGCCAGCAGCTCTCCCCTTGGGGCGCAGGGTGAGAGGACCGGGGAGCTGTTTTTT. This encodes CASSSPLGAQGERTGELFF. The whole variable domain, filled in from reference TRBV5-4 and TRBJ2-2, reads ETGVTQSPTHLIKTRGQQVTLRCSSQSGHNTVSWYQQALGQGPQFIFQYYREEENGRGNFPPRFSGLQFPNYSSELNVNALELDDSALYLCASSSPLGAQGERTGELFFGEGSRLTVL.

This clone turned up a few times. This sequence joins TRBV5-4 and TRBJ2-7; 9 positions agree with TRBD1. The CDR3 is 15 amino acids. Germline V gene lookup returns CDR1 SGHNT and CDR2 YYREEE (reference sequence). The J segment lost 6 bases and the V segment lost 0 bases, leaving 7 bases of the junction unmatched. The CDR3 sequence: CASSLALGQGSEQYF. As DNA, the CDR3 is TGTGCCAGCAGCTTGGCTCTGGGACAGGGCTCCGAGCAGTACTTC. Looking up the rest from reference TRBV5-4 and TRBJ2-7 gives the full variable domain: ETGVTQSPTHLIKTRGQQVTLRCSSQSGHNTVSWYQQALGQGPQFIFQYYREEENGRGNFPPRFSGLQFPNYSSELNVNALELDDSALYLCASSLALGQGSEQYFGPGTRLTVT.

This clone was detected once. The CDR3 DNA sequence: TGTGCCTGGAGTTTGGTAGCGGGAGCCGAGCAGTACTTC. Translated, it gives CAWSLVAGAEQYF. The rearrangement uses TRBV30 and TRBJ2-7; TRBD2 matches at 9 bases. Looked up from germline, CDR1 is GTSNPN and CDR2 is SVGIG (reference sequence). The V segment lost 2 bases and the J segment 6 bases; nucleotides outside the gene matches: 5. The CDR3 has 13 amino acids.

V is TRBV14 and J is TRBJ2-1, with D possibly TRBD1 on 6 matching bases. Germline V CDR1 and CDR2: SGHDN, FVKESK. Trimming shortened V by 4 bases and J by 1 base, and 14 bases separated the two germline ends. This CDR3 is built from 16 residues. The CDR3 loop reads CASSRPGTLSYNEQFF. DNA for the CDR3: TGTGCCAGCAGCCGTCCCGGGACACTTTCCTACAATGAGCAGTTCTTC.

The chain joins TRBV4-2 to TRBJ2-7, with 9 bases identical to TRBD1. Germline trimming cut 5 bases from V and 5 bases from J; bases unmatched to any gene: 4. Germline CDR1 LGHNA, CDR2 YNFKEQ. The CDR3 covers 13 residues. The CDR3 coding sequence is TGTGCCAGCAGCAGCCGGGACAGGGACGAGCAGTACTTC. Its translation is CASSSRDRDEQYF.

The chain combines TRBV11-2 with TRBJ2-1; 12 positions match TRBD2. CDR1 is SGHAT and CDR2 is FQNNGV in the germline V gene. The ends lost 5 bases at V and 3 bases at J; junction bases unmatched: 2. The CDR3 runs to 15 residues. The CDR3 DNA is TGTGCCAGCAGCGGACTAGCGGGATTCTACAATGAGCAGTTCTTC. It specifies CASSGLAGFYNEQFF.

The chain couples TRBV7-8 to TRBJ1-5, with D tentatively TRBD1 (5 bases). The CDR3 length is 13 residues. V lost 1 base and J 7 bases, leaving 8 bases between the germline ends. Germline CDR1 is SGHVS and CDR2 is FQNEAQ. The DNA of the CDR3 is TGTGCCAGCAGCTTAGACAGGTCCCAGCCCCAGCATTTT. Encoded protein: CASSLDRSQPQHF.

This chain connects TRBV18 to TRBJ2-3, with 12 nucleotides matching TRBD1. V lost 2 bases and J lost 4; bases outside the gene matches: 7. CDR1 is KGHSH and CDR2 is LQKENI in the germline V gene. The length of the CDR3 is 17 residues. The CDR3 is CASSPGTGGGIPDTQYF. The CDR3 DNA reads TGTGCCAGCTCACCAGGGACAGGGGGCGGAATACCAGATACGCAGTATTTT.

This clone was observed a handful of times. The genes are TRBV7-3 and TRBJ2-2; D is uncertain. Between the trimmed V and J ends, which lost 5 bases and 6 bases, there was a span of 10 bases. The CDR3 spans 13 residues. CDR1 is SGHTA and CDR2 is FQGTGA in the germline V gene. CDR3: CASSKLVAGELFF. The CDR3 DNA reads TGTGCCAGCAGCAAACTGGTCGCCGGGGAGCTGTTTTTT. The full variable domain, completed using reference TRBV7-3 and TRBJ2-2, is GAGVSQTPSNKVTEKGKYVELRCDPISGHTALYWYRQSLGQGPEFLIYFQGTGAADDSGLPNDRFFAVRPEGSVSTLKIQRTERGDSAVYLCASSKLVAGELFFGEGSRLTVL.

V is TRBV2 and J is TRBJ1-2, with TRBD1 matching over 8 bases. The germline V gene has CDR1 SNHLY and CDR2 FYNNEI. This CDR3 has 14 residues. V lost 6 bases, J lost 6 bases, and 9 bases stayed unmatched. The CDR3 DNA reads TGTGCCAGCAGGGACCAGGACAGGGTCGATGGCTACACCTTC. As protein: CASRDQDRVDGYTF. The entire variable domain, with the rest obtained from reference TRBV2 and TRBJ1-2, is as follows: EPEVTQTPSHQVTQMGQEVILRCVPISNHLYFYWYRQILGQKVEFLVSFYNNEISEKSEIFDDQFSVERPDGSNFTLKIRSTKLEDSAMYFCASRDQDRVDGYTFGSGTRLTVV.

The chain carries TRBV5-1 and TRBJ2-3; 9 positions agree with TRBD1. V lost 4 bases to trimming and J lost 3 bases; unmatched junction nucleotides: 3. Per germline, CDR1 SGHRS and CDR2 YFSETQ. This CDR3 spans 14 amino acids. CDR3 protein: CASSLGTGTDTQYF. The CDR3 DNA reads as TGCGCCAGCAGCCTAGGGACAGGGACAGATACGCAGTATTTT.

The chain carries TRBV18 and TRBJ2-3, with 7 bases matching TRBD2. The CDR3 is made up of 15 amino acids. Germline assignment: CDR1 KGHSH and CDR2 LQKENI. Trimming took 2 bases from V and 0 from J; bases not matched to a gene: 2. The CDR3 reads CASSPGAGSTDTQYF. The CDR3 bases are TGTGCCAGCTCACCAGGAGCGGGGAGCACAGATACGCAGTATTTT.

The V and J genes are TRBV11-2 and TRBJ1-1; D call uncertain. CDR3 length: 13 residues. V was cut by 5 bases and J by 4 bases, with 11 bases left in between. Germline V CDR1 and CDR2: SGHAT, FQNNGV. DNA for the CDR3: TGTGCCAGCAGCGAGAGGGAGGGCACTGAAGCTTTCTTT. Translating it yields CASSEREGTEAFF.

The gene calls are TRBV7-2 and TRBJ2-2; TRBD1 or TRBD2 may be the D gene (6 bases each). V gave up 5 bases and J gave up 6 bases, with 19 bases separating them. The CDR3 spans 16 residues. Germline CDR1 and CDR2: SGHTA and FQGNSA. CDR3 bases: TGTGCCAGCAGCACTAGGGGGGACTTACTAGCCGGGGAGCTGTTTTTT. Translated: CASSTRGDLLAGELFF.

This clone showed up just once. The rearrangement joins TRBV28 to TRBJ1-5; D is unresolved. The CDR3 totals 15 residues. Per germline, CDR1 MDHEN and CDR2 SYDVKM. The ends were cut back, 2 bases at V and 0 bases at J, with 8 bases in the middle. The CDR3 protein is CASSLNPYSNQPQHF. As DNA, the CDR3 is TGTGCCAGCAGTTTAAACCCATATAGCAATCAGCCCCAGCATTTT.

The V call is TRBV7-3, the J call TRBJ2-3; no reliable D call. The CDR3 length is 14 residues. With 5 bases removed from V and 2 bases from J, the gap between germline ends came to 11 bases. Germline lookup yields CDR1 SGHTA and CDR2 FQGTGA. This CDR3 reads CASSLKALTDTQYF. The CDR3 DNA reads as TGTGCCAGCAGCCTCAAGGCCCTCACAGATACGCAGTATTTT. The full variable domain, with the rest looked up from reference TRBV7-3 and TRBJ2-3, is GAGVSQTPSNKVTEKGKYVELRCDPISGHTALYWYRQSLGQGPEFLIYFQGTGAADDSGLPNDRFFAVRPEGSVSTLKIQRTERGDSAVYLCASSLKALTDTQYFGPGTRLTVL.